What follows are 19 T cell receptor beta chains derived from one specimen sequenced in a study of cytomegalovirus exposure and HLA in healthy donors. It was with 60 Vbeta and 13 Jbeta primers that the PCR ran. Here immunoSEQ multiplex PCR was the method, and the copy in TCRdb shows in-frame clones only, minus some. The table has 150,000 to 200,000 clones, under 80% seen once. Sample: PBMCs. All receptors come from a human donor in good health.

This clone was observed a handful of times. The rearrangement uses TRBV5-6 and TRBJ2-3; 8 bases are shared with TRBD2. The length of the CDR3 is 15 residues. CDR1 SGHDT and CDR2 YYEEEE come from the germline V gene. Trimming removed 2 bases from V and 5 bases from J; junction bases left unmatched: 7. Here the CDR3 reads CASSFIGGAIDTQYF. Here the CDR3 DNA reads TGTGCCAGCAGCTTTATCGGGGGGGCCATAGATACGCAGTATTTT. Full variable domain (outside the CDR3, taken from reference TRBV5-6 and TRBJ2-3): DAGVTQSPTHLIKTRGQQVTLRCSPKSGHDTVSWYQQALGQGPQFIFQYYEEEERQRGNFPDRFSGHQFPNYSSELNVNALLLGDSALYLCASSFIGGAIDTQYFGPGTRLTVL.

This clone has a handful of counts. V and J are TRBV6-5 and TRBJ2-7; the D is unclear. Germline-derived CDR1 and CDR2 are MNHEY and SVGAGI. V was cut by 7 bases and J by 2 bases, with 15 bases left in between. The length of the CDR3 is 14 residues. DNA of the CDR3: TGTGCCAGCAAAGTAGTCAGCGAGGCCTACGAGCAGTACTTC. Its protein is CASKVVSEAYEQYF.

The chain employs TRBV6-5 and TRBJ2-1; the D gene is possibly TRBD1 (6 bases). This CDR3 has 13 residues. Trimming stripped 2 bases from V and 4 bases from J, with 6 bases between. Germline V gene sequence: CDR1 MNHEY, CDR2 SVGAGI. The CDR3 coding sequence is TGTGCCAGCAGTTACGGACAGTACAATGAGCAGTTCTTC. Its protein is CASSYGQYNEQFF.

J is TRBJ1-1 and V is TRBV2, with D tentatively TRBD1 (5 bases). V lost 4 bases to trimming and J lost 8 bases, with 14 bases between them. This CDR3 region has 13 residues. CDR1 and CDR2 from the germline V gene are SNHLY and FYNNEI. Here the CDR3 reads CASSVVGQGEAFF. CDR3 nucleotides: TGTGCCAGCAGTGTCGTTGGGCAGGGAGAAGCTTTCTTT.

The chain has TRBV6-5 and TRBJ1-1; D might be TRBD1 (6 bases). V dropped 7 bases and J dropped 4 bases, with 16 bases sitting between them. This CDR3 has 14 amino acids. The germline gives CDR1 MNHEY, CDR2 SVGAGI. For the CDR3, the DNA is TGTGCCAGCACCCAACAGGGTCTCGGCACTGAAGCTTTCTTT. Residues: CASTQQGLGTEAFF.

The V gene is TRBV16, the J gene TRBJ2-7; D is possibly TRBD1 (5 bases). The V end was cut by 5 bases, the J end by 3 bases, with 8 bases between. Germline-derived CDR1 and CDR2 are KGHSY and FQNENV. The CDR3 spans 12 residues. This CDR3 is CASSRQSYEQYF. The CDR3 DNA follows: TGTGCCAGCAGCAGACAGAGCTACGAGCAGTACTTC.

The chain employs TRBV5-1 and TRBJ1-2; possible D gene TRBD1, 6 bases. V was cut by 0 bases and J by 4 bases, with 13 bases left in between. CDR3 length: 15 amino acids. Germline assignment: CDR1 SGHRS and CDR2 YFSETQ. CDR3 region: CASSLEGQGRYGYTF. The CDR3 DNA reads TGCGCCAGCAGCTTGGAAGGTCAGGGGCGCTATGGCTACACCTTC. Full variable domain (rest looked up from reference TRBV5-1 and TRBJ1-2): KAGVTQTPRYLIKTRGQQVTLSCSPISGHRSVSWYQQTPGQGLQFLFEYFSETQRNKGNFPGRFSGRQFSNSRSEMNVSTLELGDSALYLCASSLEGQGRYGYTFGSGTRLTVV.

This clone has only a few counts. The V and J genes are TRBV6-1 and TRBJ2-1, with a tentative D call TRBD2 (6 bases). The CDR3 loop spans 15 amino acids. The germline CDR1 and CDR2 sequences are MNHNS and SASEGT. Trimming stripped 4 bases from V and 2 bases from J, with 12 bases between. CDR3: CASSVEGLPYNEQFF. As DNA, the CDR3 is TGTGCCAGCAGTGTGGAGGGGCTTCCCTACAATGAGCAGTTCTTC.

This clone was detected a few times. Other nucleotide sequences in the sample specify the same CDR3. The rearrangement joins TRBV5-1 to TRBJ2-1; D unresolved. The CDR3 has 11 amino acids. The V gene lost 4 bases and the J gene lost 6 bases, with 5 bases spanning the gap. Germline CDR1 reads SGHRS; CDR2 reads YFSETQ. The CDR3 protein is CASSLSNEQFF. In DNA form, the CDR3 reads TGCGCCAGCAGCCTAAGCAATGAGCAGTTCTTC.

This clone has just a few counts. The V call is TRBV7-9, the J call TRBJ2-5; TRBD2 is a possible D gene (5 bases). Germline V gene data show CDR1 as SEHNR and CDR2 as FQNEAQ (reference sequence). V was pared by 1 base and J by 11 bases, with 14 bases between. This CDR3 comprises 13 residues. The CDR3 protein is CASSLGGQVEQYF. As DNA, the CDR3 is TGTGCCAGCAGCTTAGGAGGGCAGGTAGAGCAGTACTTC.

The chain joins TRBV27 to TRBJ1-4, with 7 bases lining up with TRBD1. CDR3 length: 14 amino acids. Germline V lookup: CDR1 MNHEY, CDR2 SMNVEV (reference sequence). V gave up 4 bases and J gave up 5 bases; unmatched junction bases: 4. This CDR3 reads CASSSTGFNEKLFF. The CDR3 nucleotides read TGTGCCAGCAGTTCGACAGGGTTCAATGAAAAACTGTTTTTT. The full variable domain, rest sourced from reference TRBV27 and TRBJ1-4, is EAQVTQNPRYLITVTGKKLTVTCSQNMNHEYMSWYRQDPGLGLRQIYYSMNVEVTDKGDVPEGYKVSRKEKRNFPLILESPSPNQTSLYFCASSSTGFNEKLFFGSGTQLSVL.

This clone was recorded a few times. The chain recombines TRBV13 with TRBJ1-4; 8 bases are shared with TRBD1. Unmatched junction bases numbered 5, after V lost 4 bases and J lost 7 bases. CDR1 PRHDT and CDR2 FYEKMQ come from the germline V gene (reference sequence). The CDR3 totals 14 residues. DNA for the CDR3: TGTGCCAGCAGCTCCAGGGGGCGCGGTGAAAAACTGTTTTTT. It codes for CASSSRGRGEKLFF.

The V call is TRBV29-1, the J call TRBJ1-3, with 7 bases fitting TRBD1. The CDR3 spans 15 residues. Trimming cost V 7 bases and J 0 bases; bases outside gene matches: 9. Per germline, CDR1 SQVTM and CDR2 ANQGSEA. CDR3 residues: CSAGQGVHSGNTIYF. The CDR3 nucleotides are TGCAGCGCGGGCCAGGGGGTCCACTCTGGAAACACCATATATTTT.

The chain is built from TRBV5-4 and TRBJ1-1; D unresolved. Trimming took 0 bases from V and 1 from J, leaving 7 bases between them. Germline-derived CDR1 and CDR2 are SGHNT and YYREEE (reference sequence). The CDR3 has 14 residues. CDR3 coding DNA: TGTGCCAGCAGCTTGGACGCGGCGAACACTGAAGCTTTCTTT. It translates to CASSLDAANTEAFF.

The chain recombines TRBV19 with TRBJ1-5; tentative D call: TRBD1 (5 bases). Germline V gene data show CDR1 as LNHDA and CDR2 as SQIVND (reference sequence). This CDR3 comprises 13 residues. Between the trimmed V and J ends, which lost 10 bases and 2 bases, there was a span of 12 bases. Here the CDR3 DNA reads TGTGCCAAAAGGGGATTAGGCAATCAGCCCCAGCATTTT. It yields the protein CAKRGLGNQPQHF.

The J gene is TRBJ2-3, the V gene TRBV9; 9 bases are a match to TRBD1. V trimming: 4 bases; J trimming: 6 bases; junction bases outside the gene matches: 9. Germline V gene sequence: CDR1 SGDLS, CDR2 YYNGEE. The CDR3 is made up of 15 amino acids. The CDR3 DNA follows: TGTGCCAGCAGCTTCCGGGACAGGGTGTTTGATACGCAGTATTTT. This codes for CASSFRDRVFDTQYF.

The chain links TRBV6-1 to TRBJ1-3, with 9 bases matching TRBD1. Germline assignment: CDR1 MNHNS and CDR2 SASEGT. The CDR3 is 16 amino acids. The V gene end was trimmed by 4 bases and the J gene end by 4 bases; junction bases not matched to a gene: 8. This CDR3 reads CASSANRGHGGNTIYF. As DNA, the CDR3 is TGTGCCAGCAGTGCCAACAGGGGGCACGGGGGAAACACCATATATTTT.

CDR3: CARSLGPGGKLHTEAFF. CDR3 nucleotide sequence: TGTGCCAGAAGCCTGGGGCCAGGGGGAAAGTTGCACACTGAAGCTTTCTTT. This sequence joins TRBV5-3 and TRBJ1-1; 7 positions agree with TRBD1. TRBV5-3 is sorted into the ORF group, with uncertain function. The CDR3 consists of 17 residues. The J segment lost 3 bases and the V segment lost 4 bases, leaving 15 bases of the junction unmatched.

In this sample, this clone turned up a few times. The chain recombines TRBV7-3 with TRBJ1-1; D not certain. CDR1 is SGHTA and CDR2 is FQGTGA in the germline V gene. This CDR3 comprises 13 residues. V gave up 5 bases and J gave up 1 base, with 8 bases separating them. The CDR3 spells CASSPEANTEAFF. CDR3 nucleotide sequence: TGTGCCAGCAGCCCTGAAGCGAACACTGAAGCTTTCTTT.